This TCR beta chain originates from a study of untreated major depressive disorder. Study observations and caveats: Differences in TRBV25-01 and TRBV02-01 usage did not reach significance.

Profiled with immunoSEQ multiplex PCR; TCRdb holds only in-frame clones, not every one. This sample yields approximately 20,000 clones, of which 87% are seen a single time; around 4.9% belongs to the top ten. On this clone: Its antigen is as yet unknown.

V gave up 4 bases and J gave up 1 base, with 6 bases separating them. The CDR3 is 13 amino acids. The V gene's germline CDR1 is SGHRS and CDR2 YFSETQ. Each depressed patient was pairwise matched to a non-depressed control for sex, age, current smoking status and body mass index. CD4+ T cells were isolated from thawed PBMCs by magnetic negative selection. Enrichment usually gave around 95% pure CD4+ T cells. V usage is TRBV5-1 and J usage is TRBJ1-3; D remains ambiguous. This sequence was found in a woman in her 30s in good health. Input material: CD4+ T cells from PBMCs. The CDR3 is CASSVTSGNTIYF. CDR3 nucleotides: TGCGCCAGCAGCGTGACGTCTGGAAACACCATATATTTT. Supplemented by reference TRBV5-1 and TRBJ1-3, the full variable domain reads KAGVTQTPRYLIKTRGQQVTLSCSPISGHRSVSWYQQTPGQGLQFLFEYFSETQRNKGNFPGRFSGRQFSNSRSEMNVSTLELGDSALYLCASSVTSGNTIYFGEGSWLTVV.